This paragraph covers one TCR beta chain sequence. Trimming at V came to 5 bases and at J to 3 bases, leaving 16 bases not matched to a gene. Germline assignment: CDR1 SGHAT and CDR2 FQNNGV. This CDR3 comprises 19 residues. The sample is drawn from a study of blood T cell repertoires in COVID-19. Assay: immunoSEQ multiplex PCR; the TCRdb copy retains only in-frame clones and omits some. The data hold about 69,000 clones, with roughly 87% observed a single time. Sequencing was carried out using peripheral blood. This receptor was taken from an elderly man with acute or convalescent COVID-19. The V call is TRBV11-2, the J call TRBJ2-3, with 11 nucleotides matching TRBD2. CDR3 in DNA: TGTGCCAGCAGCCCGAGAGGAGTTGTTAGCGGGAGGGTGACAGATACGCAGTATTTT. It is translated as CASSPRGVVSGRVTDTQYF.